Following are 22 T cell receptor beta chains from one sample sequenced in a study of chemoradiotherapy in HPV16-positive cancers (dated by TCRdb to between 2021 and 2024). Library method: the immunoSEQ multiplex PCR assay. Held by TCRdb, this immuneACCESS table contains in-frame sequences only and omits some clones. Under half of the omission traces to an unresolved V gene where checked; the cause of the rest is unknown. In this sample the table shows some 30,000 clones, around 83% of which occur a single time. Clones ranked in the top ten supply under 2.5% of the sample. The sample consisted of blood, taken from a patient who underwent chemoradiotherapy. The source is a human donor with HPV-associated anogenital cancer.

The rearrangement joins TRBV29-1 to TRBJ1-4; 10 bases align to TRBD1. Per the germline V gene, CDR1 is SQVTM and CDR2 is ANQGSEA. The CDR3 covers 14 residues. Losses at the gene ends were 7 bases for V and 5 bases for J; bases not matched to a gene: 7. CDR3 nucleotide sequence: TGCAGCGCGTCCCCGGGACAGGGGAATGAAAAACTGTTTTTT. It yields the protein CSASPGQGNEKLFF.

This chain uses TRBV6-6 with TRBJ2-7, with 9 bases that match TRBD1. V trimming: 6 bases; J trimming: 5 bases; junction bases outside the gene matches: 14. Germline CDR1 MNHNY, CDR2 SVGAGI (reference sequence). This CDR3 spans 16 amino acids. The CDR3 coding sequence is TGTGCCAGCAGCCCCTCGTCCGACAGGGGGGCCCACGAGCAGTACTTC. This sequence encodes CASSPSSDRGAHEQYF.

The chain links TRBV2 to TRBJ1-1; a weak D match, TRBD1 (5 bases). V was clipped by 11 bases and J by 2 bases, with 18 bases between them. The germline CDR1 and CDR2 sequences are SNHLY and FYNNEI. There are 14 residues in the CDR3. CDR3 coding DNA: TGTGCCCATAAGCGAGACAGAATTAACACTGAAGCTTTCTTT. The encoded protein is CAHKRDRINTEAFF.

The chain recombines TRBV7-6 with TRBJ1-6; no definite D call. The length of the CDR3 is 18 residues. Trimming removed 5 bases at V and 8 bases at J, with 25 bases between. Germline V gives CDR1 SGHVS, CDR2 FNYEAQ. CDR3 sequence reads: CASSLRAPVVPTDSPLHF. CDR3 coding DNA: TGTGCCAGCAGCCTAAGAGCACCAGTCGTGCCCACAGATTCACCCCTCCACTTT. The complete variable domain, with remaining parts taken from reference TRBV7-6 and TRBJ1-6, reads GAGVSQSPRYKVTKRGQDVALRCDPISGHVSLYWYRQALGQGPEFLTYFNYEAQQDKSGLPNDRFSAERPEGSISTLTIQRTEQRDSAMYRCASSLRAPVVPTDSPLHFGNGTRLTVT.

V gene TRBV19 combines with J gene TRBJ1-4, with a tentative D call TRBD1 (5 bases). The V gene's germline CDR1 is LNHDA and CDR2 SQIVND (reference sequence). CDR3 length: 14 residues. With 5 bases removed from V and 0 bases from J, the gap between germline ends came to 7 bases. Here the CDR3 DNA reads TGTGCCAGTAGTCAGGGTCCAACTAATGAAAAACTGTTTTTT. This gives the protein CASSQGPTNEKLFF.

The V call is TRBV5-1, the J call TRBJ2-6, with 9 bases fitting TRBD2. CDR3 length: 18 amino acids. Unmatched junction bases numbered 8, after V lost 4 bases and J lost 0 bases. The germline CDR1 and CDR2 sequences are SGHRS and YFSETQ. The CDR3 nucleotides are TGCGCCAGCAGCCCCCTAGCGGGACATTTCTCTGGGGCCAACGTCCTGACTTTC. Residues: CASSPLAGHFSGANVLTF.

The V gene is TRBV5-1, the J gene TRBJ1-3, with a weak D call TRBD1 (5 bases). Germline-derived CDR1 and CDR2 are SGHRS and YFSETQ. V was cut by 4 bases and J by 1 base, with 12 bases left in between. CDR3 length equals 15 residues. CDR3 DNA: TGCGCCAGCAGCGCCGCCGGGGGTTCTGGAAACACCATATATTTT. Amino acid sequence: CASSAAGGSGNTIYF.

This chain joins TRBV5-1 and TRBJ2-5, with TRBD2 matching 8 bases. V was clipped by 4 bases and J by 7 bases; unmatched bases: 15. Germline V lookup: CDR1 SGHRS, CDR2 YFSETQ. This CDR3 spans 16 amino acids. CDR3 nucleotide sequence: TGCGCCAGCAGCACCCCCCCCGGGGGGGGTGGGGTGACCCAGTACTTC. This sequence encodes CASSTPPGGGGVTQYF.

The V and J genes are TRBV28 and TRBJ2-7, with D perhaps being TRBD1 or TRBD2 (5 bases each). V gave up 4 bases and J gave up 6 bases, with 19 bases separating them. Looked up from germline, CDR1 is MDHEN and CDR2 is SYDVKM. The CDR3 length is 15 residues. The CDR3 spells CASSSGTPRPSEQYF. Written as DNA, the CDR3 is TGTGCCAGCAGTTCAGGGACCCCAAGGCCCTCCGAGCAGTACTTC.

The chain links TRBV19 to TRBJ2-1; no clear D gene. This CDR3 is built from 13 residues. V lost 6 bases and J 7 bases, leaving 13 bases between the germline ends. Germline assignment: CDR1 LNHDA and CDR2 SQIVND (reference sequence). The CDR3 loop reads CASSFSSPNEQFF. For the CDR3, the DNA is TGTGCCAGTAGCTTTTCATCCCCAAATGAGCAGTTCTTC. The full variable domain, in which reference TRBV19 and TRBJ2-1 provide the parts outside the CDR3, is DGGITQSPKYLFRKEGQNVTLSCEQNLNHDAMYWYRQDPGQGLRLIYYSQIVNDFQKGDIAEGYSVSREKKESFPLTVTSAQKNPTAFYLCASSFSSPNEQFFGPGTRLTVL.

The V and J genes are TRBV6-6 and TRBJ1-1; 7 positions agree with TRBD1. Germline CDR1 MNHNY, CDR2 SVGAGI (reference sequence). The J segment lost 4 bases and the V segment lost 3 bases, leaving 8 bases of the junction unmatched. The CDR3 extends over 15 amino acids. The CDR3 is CASSYGLSGGTEAFF. In DNA, the CDR3 is TGTGCCAGCAGTTATGGGCTCTCAGGGGGCACTGAAGCTTTCTTT.

The gene calls are TRBV7-2 and TRBJ2-3; D is undetermined. Germline values: CDR1 SGHTA, CDR2 FQGNSA. The germline V and J ends were trimmed by 6 bases and 4 bases, with 8 bases remaining between them. This CDR3 spans 12 amino acids. The CDR3 protein is CASRPVSDTQYF. CDR3 sequence (DNA): TGTGCCAGCAGACCGGTTTCAGATACGCAGTATTTT. The full variable domain, rest sourced from reference TRBV7-2 and TRBJ2-3, is GAGVSQSPSNKVTEKGKDVELRCDPISGHTALYWYRQSLGQGLEFLIYFQGNSAPDKSGLPSDRFSAERTGGSVSTLTIQRTQQEDSAVYLCASRPVSDTQYFGPGTRLTVL.

In this sample, this clone turned up once. This chain connects TRBV7-9 to TRBJ2-7; 10 nucleotides align to TRBD1. CDR1 SEHNR and CDR2 FQNEAQ come from the germline V gene (reference sequence). The length of the CDR3 is 15 residues. V gave up 4 bases and J gave up 2 bases; unmatched junction bases: 5. CDR3 in amino acids: CASSSGQGGPYEQYF. The CDR3 DNA is TGTGCCAGCAGCTCCGGACAGGGGGGACCCTACGAGCAGTACTTC.

Only a few counts were recorded for this clone. The chain employs TRBV6-5 and TRBJ1-3, with 7 bases aligning to TRBD1. Trimming took 10 bases from V and 0 from J; bases not matched to a gene: 9. Germline V gives CDR1 MNHEY, CDR2 SVGAGI. The CDR3 has 15 residues. The CDR3 region has the DNA TGTGCCACCCTTCGGGACAGTCGCTCTGGAAACACCATATATTTT. Amino acids: CATLRDSRSGNTIYF.

V usage is TRBV6-1 and J usage is TRBJ1-2; D perhaps matches TRBD1 (5 bases). V lost 1 base and J 5 bases, leaving 14 bases between the germline ends. Per the germline V gene, CDR1 is MNHNS and CDR2 is SASEGT. CDR3 length equals 15 residues. In DNA, the CDR3 is TGTGCCAGCAGTGAAGGGAGTGGAGGGGTTTATGGCTACACCTTC. It codes for CASSEGSGGVYGYTF.

This clone appeared a single time. This chain links TRBV6-4 with TRBJ1-1; D is undetermined. The germline CDR1 and CDR2 sequences are MRHNA and SNTAGT. CDR3 length: 13 amino acids. V lost 6 bases and J lost 4, with 12 bases in between. CDR3 nucleotide sequence: TGTGCCAGCAGGTGGGGAGAGGGCACTGAAGCTTTCTTT. Translation: CASRWGEGTEAFF.

The V and J genes are TRBV27 and TRBJ2-7; perhaps D is TRBD1 or TRBD2 (5 bases each). The germline V and J ends were trimmed by 4 bases and 2 bases, with 15 bases remaining between them. The CDR3 contains 15 residues. Germline V gives CDR1 MNHEY, CDR2 SMNVEV (reference sequence). The CDR3 is CASSSPGRSAYEQYF. The DNA for the CDR3 is TGTGCCAGCAGTTCCCCGGGACGGTCGGCCTACGAGCAGTACTTC.

The chain links TRBV2 to TRBJ1-2; maybe TRBD1 (6 bases). Trimming removed 8 bases from V and 8 bases from J, with 15 bases in between. There are 12 residues in the CDR3. Germline V gene data show CDR1 as SNHLY and CDR2 as FYNNEI. DNA for the CDR3: TGTGCCAGCCAATGGGAAGGGGGAGGCTACACCTTC. Translating it yields CASQWEGGGYTF.

The genes are TRBV12-5 and TRBJ1-5, with D perhaps TRBD1 (6 bases). From germline, CDR1 is LGHNT and CDR2 FRNRAP. The CDR3 consists of 12 residues. V dropped 5 bases and J dropped 4 bases, with 6 bases sitting between them. The CDR3 region has the DNA TGTGCTAGTGGTGGACAGAATCAGCCCCAGCATTTT. As protein: CASGGQNQPQHF.

This chain uses TRBV7-3 with TRBJ2-1; D gene ambiguous. Germline V gene lookup returns CDR1 SGHTA and CDR2 FQGTGA. The germline V and J ends were trimmed by 2 bases and 6 bases, with 14 bases remaining between them. The CDR3 loop spans 15 amino acids. CDR3 in DNA: TGTGCCAGCAGCTTACCCGGCAGTATGACCAATGAGCAGTTCTTC. Its protein product is CASSLPGSMTNEQFF.

The chain couples TRBV6-6 to TRBJ1-3, with D possibly matching TRBD1 (5 bases). V lost 1 base and J lost 0, with 7 bases in between. The CDR3 is 15 residues long. The germline gives CDR1 MNHNY, CDR2 SVGAGI (reference sequence). CDR3 region: CASSYLGGSGNTIYF. DNA of the CDR3: TGTGCCAGCAGTTACTTGGGGGGCTCTGGAAACACCATATATTTT.

The rearrangement joins TRBV5-1 to TRBJ2-1; TRBD2 agrees at 10 bases. The CDR3 has 16 amino acids. V lost 4 bases to trimming and J lost 8 bases; unmatched junction nucleotides: 12. Germline lookup yields CDR1 SGHRS and CDR2 YFSETQ. Here the CDR3 reads CASSSLAGAPRDEQFF. CDR3 in DNA: TGCGCCAGCAGCAGCCTAGCGGGGGCCCCCAGAGATGAGCAGTTCTTC.